These 30 T cell receptor beta chains came from one sample sequenced in a study of blood T cells in healthy people across ages. Primed by a sample-barcoded 5' primer and a J-beta primer mix, a second PCR proceeded for 7 to 11 cycles. TCRdb ran MiXCR on the 5' RACE reads and lists one entry per CDR3 protein. The sample records 650,000 to 700,000 distinct CDR3 sequences, approximately 52% being singletons. The source material was blood. The origin of the receptors is a woman over 75 in good health.

At least ten counts were recorded for this clonotype. CDR3 in amino acids: CSVEDASYEQYF. In DNA, the CDR3 is TGCAGCGTTGAAGATGCTAGTTACGAGCAGTACTTC. V gene TRBV29-1 combines with J gene TRBJ2-7; D is undetermined. The CDR3 runs to 12 residues. Germline V gives CDR1 SQVTM, CDR2 ANQGSEA. The ends were cut back, 0 bases at V and 4 bases at J, with 7 bases in the middle.

V usage is TRBV12-3 or TRBV12-4 and J usage is TRBJ1-1; no clear D. The CDR3 runs 10 residues. V lost 6 bases and J 11 bases, leaving 10 bases between the germline ends. Here the CDR3 DNA reads TGTGCCAGCAGCGGTGGACGGGCTTTCTTT. Protein: CASSGGRAFF.

The CDR3 nucleotides are TGCGCCAGCAGCTTGGATGGACAGACTAATGAAAAACTGTTTTTT. Translation gives CASSLDGQTNEKLFF. The rearrangement joins TRBV5-1 to TRBJ1-4, with TRBD1 as a possible D gene (6 bases). The ends were cut back, 0 bases at V and 2 bases at J, with 8 bases in the middle. CDR1 is SGHRS and CDR2 is YFSETQ in the germline V gene. The CDR3 loop spans 15 amino acids. Drawing the rest from reference TRBV5-1 and TRBJ1-4, the complete variable domain is KAGVTQTPRYLIKTRGQQVTLSCSPISGHRSVSWYQQTPGQGLQFLFEYFSETQRNKGNFPGRFSGRQFSNSRSEMNVSTLELGDSALYLCASSLDGQTNEKLFFGSGTQLSVL.

This clonotype occurred once. Being one base from a much bigger clone, this may be a read error. The rearrangement joins TRBV7-8 to TRBJ2-7, with D tentatively TRBD1 (7 bases). The CDR3 is 16 amino acids. Trimming stripped 6 bases from V and 7 bases from J, with 25 bases between. The germline gives CDR1 SGHVS, CDR2 FQNEAQ. The CDR3 region has the DNA TGTGCCAGCAGGACCTTTAGGACAGGCGGGAAAAATGAGCAGTACTTC. This sequence encodes CASRTFRTGGKNEQYF.

The V and J genes are TRBV5-6 and TRBJ1-2, with D possibly matching TRBD1 (6 bases). V lost 5 bases and J lost 6, with 14 bases in between. This CDR3 has 13 residues. The germline V gene has CDR1 SGHDT and CDR2 YYEEEE. Written as DNA, the CDR3 is TGTGCCAGCAGGCGTCGGGAGGGGGATGGCTACACCTTC. This gives the protein CASRRREGDGYTF.

This chain joins TRBV5-1 and TRBJ1-5; TRBD1 is a possible D gene (6 bases). The CDR3 contains 15 residues. V was cut by 2 bases and J by 1 base, with 10 bases left in between. Looked up from germline, CDR1 is SGHRS and CDR2 is YFSETQ. CDR3: CASSFSGASNQPQHF. The CDR3 DNA reads TGCGCCAGCAGCTTTTCGGGGGCGAGCAATCAGCCCCAGCATTTT.

The chain has TRBV24-1 and TRBJ2-7, with TRBD1 matching 8 bases. CDR3 length: 18 residues. Germline lookup yields CDR1 KGHDR and CDR2 SFDVKD. Losses at the gene ends were 3 bases for V and 7 bases for J; bases not matched to a gene: 19. The CDR3 DNA is TGTGCCACCAGTGATACGACCCCCGACAGGGGCTCCTACAATGAGCAGTACTTC. Translation gives CATSDTTPDRGSYNEQYF.

The chain links TRBV20-1 to TRBJ1-1; D is unresolved. Per the germline V gene, CDR1 is DFQATT and CDR2 is SNEGSKA (reference sequence). The V and J ends lost 4 bases and 11 bases respectively, with 5 bases between them. CDR3 length equals 8 residues. This CDR3 is CSATRAFF. CDR3 coding DNA: TGCAGTGCTACTAGGGCTTTCTTT.

This clonotype was detected a few times. The chain combines TRBV2 with TRBJ2-2, with TRBD2 identical over 7 bases. Germline CDR1 SNHLY, CDR2 FYNNEI. CDR3 size: 17 residues. Trimming took 8 bases from V and 0 from J; bases not matched to a gene: 12. CDR3: CASRKTSPGSNTGELFF. The CDR3 coding sequence is TGTGCCAGCCGGAAGACTAGCCCGGGGTCGAACACCGGGGAGCTGTTTTTT. The full variable domain, with the rest looked up from reference TRBV2 and TRBJ2-2, is EPEVTQTPSHQVTQMGQEVILRCVPISNHLYFYWYRQILGQKVEFLVSFYNNEISEKSEIFDDQFSVERPDGSNFTLKIRSTKLEDSAMYFCASRKTSPGSNTGELFFGEGSRLTVL.

The chain employs TRBV30 and TRBJ1-5; TRBD1 agrees at 7 bases. CDR1 and CDR2 (germline): GTSNPN, SVGIG (reference sequence). V lost 0 bases, J lost 9 bases, and 2 bases stayed unmatched. The CDR3 contains 12 residues. The DNA for the CDR3 is TGTGCCTGGAGTGTAGGGGGCCGGCCCCAGCATTTT. Amino acids: CAWSVGGRPQHF.

The V gene is TRBV11-2, the J gene TRBJ2-7, with D perhaps TRBD1 (5 bases). Deletions cut 3 bases from V and 0 bases from J, with 24 bases between. Looked up from germline, CDR1 is SGHAT and CDR2 is FQNNGV. The CDR3 runs 19 residues. The CDR3 reads CASSFSFQFVGQYSYEQYF. CDR3 nucleotide sequence: TGTGCCAGCAGCTTTTCGTTTCAGTTTGTGGGGCAGTACTCCTACGAGCAGTACTTC.

For this clonotype: With a much larger clone just one base away, this may be a read error. V gene TRBV7-7 combines with J gene TRBJ2-1; D gene unclear. The DNA end lines up better with TRBJ2-7; the J call may be wrong. The CDR3 has 15 residues. Germline CDR1 reads SSHAT; CDR2 reads FNYEAQ (reference sequence). CDR3 in DNA: TGTGCCAGCAGCTACTCAGCAGCGACCTACAATGAGCAGTACTTC. As protein: CASSYSAATYNEQYF.

This chain joins TRBV28 and TRBJ1-2; D gene ambiguous. Trimming took 10 bases from V and 7 from J, leaving 22 bases between them. Germline CDR1 and CDR2: MDHEN and SYDVKM. The CDR3 contains 14 residues. CDR3 coding DNA: TGTGCCATCGGTACAGAGGCCTCTTGGGGTGGCTACACCTTC. Protein: CAIGTEASWGGYTF.

This clonotype has at least ten counts. The J gene is TRBJ2-1, the V gene TRBV5-1; D gene unclear. The germline gives CDR1 SGHRS, CDR2 YFSETQ. There are 12 residues in the CDR3. With 4 bases removed from V and 8 bases from J, the gap between germline ends came to 10 bases. The CDR3 protein is CASSPYSYEQFF. The CDR3 region has the DNA TGCGCCAGCAGCCCCTACTCCTATGAGCAGTTCTTC.

As for this clonotype: A much larger clonotype is one base distant, so this may be a read error. The V call is TRBV7-2, the J call TRBJ2-7; D is unresolved. The J call is doubtful: the DNA matches TRBJ2-5 better. The germline CDR1 and CDR2 sequences are SGHTA and FQGNSA. There are 14 residues in the CDR3. The CDR3 nucleotides read TGTGCCTGCAGCTTAGGACGCTGGCTGGAGACCCAGTACTTC. It encodes CACSLGRWLETQYF.

As to this clonotype: This could be a read error, since a much larger clone is one nucleotide away. The rearrangement joins TRBV10-3 to TRBJ2-7; 11 bases agree with TRBD2. Trimming took 10 bases from V and 7 from J; bases not matched to a gene: 21. Germline V gene lookup returns CDR1 ENHRY and CDR2 SYGVKD. CDR3 length: 17 residues. The CDR3 here is CATGTSGHFLRGNEQYF. DNA of the CDR3: TGTGCCACCGGGACTAGCGGACATTTCCTAAGGGGCAATGAGCAGTACTTC.

Concerning this clonotype itself: One end of the junction is discordant with germline, which a read error may explain. This chain links TRBV5-1 with TRBJ1-1; a possible D gene is TRBD1 (5 bases). Germline V gene data show CDR1 as SGHRS and CDR2 as YFSETQ. The CDR3 length is 13 residues. CDR3 DNA sequence: TGCGCCGGCAGCTTCCGGGACAACACTGAAGCTTTCTTT. This translates into CAGSFRDNTEAFF.

This clonotype was recorded a few times. The chain couples TRBV11-2 to TRBJ1-6; 8 bases line up with TRBD1. Per germline, CDR1 SGHAT and CDR2 FQNNGV. The CDR3 extends over 16 amino acids. J was trimmed by 7 bases and V by 2 bases; bases with no gene match: 7. The CDR3 DNA is TGTGCCAGCAGCTTACGCTGGACAGGGAGGAATTCACCCCTCCACTTT. Translation gives CASSLRWTGRNSPLHF.

This clonotype has ten or more counts. The genes are TRBV20-1 and TRBJ2-7; TRBD1 might be the D (6 bases). CDR1 DFQATT and CDR2 SNEGSKA come from the germline V gene (reference sequence). The CDR3 spans 13 residues. Trimming cost V 0 bases and J 5 bases, with 11 bases left between them. The CDR3 DNA reads TGCAGTGCTAGAGATACAGGGCTACACGAGCAGTACTTC. Amino acid sequence: CSARDTGLHEQYF.

This clonotype was seen at least ten times. The J gene is TRBJ1-2, the V gene TRBV12-3 or TRBV12-4, with D possibly matching TRBD1 (5 bases). Between the trimmed V and J ends, which lost 4 bases and 10 bases, there was a span of 10 bases. The CDR3 extends over 11 amino acids. The CDR3 spells CASSSGGSYTF. CDR3 nucleotide sequence: TGTGCCAGCAGTTCCGGGGGTTCCTACACCTTC.

The table lists this clonotype with many counts. V is TRBV20-1 and J is TRBJ2-1; TRBD2 matches 7 bases. CDR3 size: 14 residues. V shed 8 bases and J 5 bases; nucleotides not matched to a gene: 12. Germline CDR1 DFQATT, CDR2 SNEGSKA (reference sequence). CDR3 coding DNA: TGCAGTTCCCCAGCGGGGACTATCGACAATGAGCAGTTCTTC. Its translation: CSSPAGTIDNEQFF.

This rearrangement joins TRBV5-1 to TRBJ1-3; unclear D gene. Trimming cost V 4 bases and J 2 bases, with 13 bases left between them. The CDR3 has 15 amino acids. The germline V gene encodes CDR1 SGHRS and CDR2 YFSETQ. The CDR3 protein is CASSPQSSAGNTIYF. Written as DNA, the CDR3 is TGCGCCAGCAGCCCACAGTCCAGCGCTGGAAACACCATATATTTT.

Comments on this clonotype: Germline is not matched at one junction end, which may reflect a read error. The chain employs TRBV3-1 and TRBJ2-7; D remains ambiguous. Germline loops: CDR1 LGHDT, CDR2 YNNKEL (reference sequence). This CDR3 is built from 14 residues. In DNA, the CDR3 is TGTGCCAGCAGTCAATCCGGCGTGTCTAACGAGCGGTACTTC. It is translated as CASSQSGVSNERYF.

The chain employs TRBV19 and TRBJ2-3, with a possible D match to TRBD2 (6 bases). V gave up 4 bases and J gave up 2 bases, with 16 bases separating them. Germline CDR1 and CDR2: LNHDA and SQIVND (reference sequence). The CDR3 sequence is 16 residues long. The CDR3 DNA reads TGTGCCAGTAGTAGGGGGGTAAGGAGGGTCACAGATACGCAGTATTTT. Encoded protein: CASSRGVRRVTDTQYF.

The chain is built from TRBV29-1 and TRBJ1-5; TRBD1 aligns across 7 bases. V lost 6 bases and J lost 4; bases outside the gene matches: 3. The CDR3 is 12 residues long. Germline-derived CDR1 and CDR2 are SQVTM and ANQGSEA. The CDR3 region is CSVVTGNQPQHF. The CDR3 region has the DNA TGCAGCGTAGTGACAGGGAATCAGCCCCAGCATTTT.

V and J are TRBV3-1 and TRBJ2-7; possible D gene TRBD2, 6 bases. Trimming removed 8 bases at V and 6 bases at J, with 20 bases between. Looked up from germline, CDR1 is LGHDT and CDR2 is YNNKEL (reference sequence). The CDR3 is 14 amino acids. This CDR3 reads CASGAARGKGEQYF. CDR3 nucleotides: TGTGCCAGCGGCGCCGCGCGCGGGAAGGGCGAGCAGTACTTC.

In this sample, this clonotype turned up a few times. The chain couples TRBV6-5 to TRBJ2-3; D may be TRBD1 (5 bases). Germline values: CDR1 MNHEY, CDR2 SVGAGI. Trimming removed 7 bases from V and 6 bases from J, with 14 bases in between. The CDR3 contains 13 residues. CDR3 amino acids: CASIGALRDTQYF. The CDR3 region has the DNA TGTGCCAGCATTGGGGCCCTACGGGATACGCAGTATTTT.

This clonotype was seen repeatedly, ten times or more. V usage is TRBV9 and J usage is TRBJ2-7; 11 nucleotides match TRBD1. Germline-derived CDR1 and CDR2 are SGDLS and YYNGEE. V lost 4 bases and J lost 5; bases outside the gene matches: 8. The CDR3 has 15 residues. CDR3 sequence: CASSSGQGAYDEQYF. The DNA of the CDR3 is TGTGCCAGCAGCTCCGGACAGGGGGCTTACGACGAGCAGTACTTC.

This clonotype came up once. A read error may produce the germline difference seen at one junction end. This sequence joins TRBV7-7 and TRBJ2-1; 10 positions match TRBD2. The CDR3 spans 16 residues. CDR1 SSHAT and CDR2 FNYEAQ come from the germline V gene (reference sequence). CDR3 in DNA: TGTGCTAGCAGCCCCCAGGGACTAGCGACCTACAATGAGCAGTTCTTC. It yields the protein CASSPQGLATYNEQFF.

This chain links TRBV7-8 with TRBJ2-4; maybe TRBD1 (8 bases). The germline gives CDR1 SGHVS, CDR2 FQNEAQ. V was clipped by 5 bases and J by 2 bases, with 16 bases between them. There are 16 residues in the CDR3. The CDR3 spells CASSKQGGRPKNIQYF. The CDR3 DNA follows: TGTGCCAGCAGCAAACAGGGGGGGAGGCCCAAAAACATTCAGTACTTC.